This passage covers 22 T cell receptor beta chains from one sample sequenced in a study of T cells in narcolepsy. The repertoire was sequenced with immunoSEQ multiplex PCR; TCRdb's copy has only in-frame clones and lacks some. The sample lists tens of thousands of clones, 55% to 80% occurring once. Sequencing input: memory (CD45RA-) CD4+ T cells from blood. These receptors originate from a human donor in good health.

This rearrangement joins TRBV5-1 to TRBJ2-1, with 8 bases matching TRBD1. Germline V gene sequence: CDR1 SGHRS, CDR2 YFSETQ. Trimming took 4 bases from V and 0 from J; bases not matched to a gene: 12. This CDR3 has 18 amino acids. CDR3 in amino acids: CASSGNAGQGSSYNEQFF. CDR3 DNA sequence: TGCGCCAGCAGCGGAAACGCCGGACAGGGCAGCTCCTACAATGAGCAGTTCTTC.

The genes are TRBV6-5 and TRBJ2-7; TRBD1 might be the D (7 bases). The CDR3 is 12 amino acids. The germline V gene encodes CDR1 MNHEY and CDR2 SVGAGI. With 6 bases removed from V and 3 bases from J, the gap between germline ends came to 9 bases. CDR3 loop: CASRRDSYEQYF. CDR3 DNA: TGTGCCAGCAGGCGGGACAGCTACGAGCAGTACTTC.

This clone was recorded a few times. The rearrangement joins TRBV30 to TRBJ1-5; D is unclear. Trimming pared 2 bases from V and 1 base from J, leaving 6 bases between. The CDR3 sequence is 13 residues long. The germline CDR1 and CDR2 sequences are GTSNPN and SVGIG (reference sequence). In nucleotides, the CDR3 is TGTGCCTGGAGTCCCCTCAGCAATCAGCCCCAGCATTTT. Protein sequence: CAWSPLSNQPQHF.

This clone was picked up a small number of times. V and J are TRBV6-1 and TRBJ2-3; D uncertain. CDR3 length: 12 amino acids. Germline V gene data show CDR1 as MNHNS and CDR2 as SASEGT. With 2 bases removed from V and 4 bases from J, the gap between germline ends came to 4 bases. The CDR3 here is CASSEMADTQYF. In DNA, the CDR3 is TGTGCCAGCAGTGAAATGGCAGATACGCAGTATTTT.

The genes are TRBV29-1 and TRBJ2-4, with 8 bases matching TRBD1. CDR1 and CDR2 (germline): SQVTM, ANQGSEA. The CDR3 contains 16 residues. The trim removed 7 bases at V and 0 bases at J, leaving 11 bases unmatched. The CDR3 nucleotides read TGCAGCGCCGGTTCCGACAGGGGTTTAGCCAAAAACATTCAGTACTTC. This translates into CSAGSDRGLAKNIQYF.

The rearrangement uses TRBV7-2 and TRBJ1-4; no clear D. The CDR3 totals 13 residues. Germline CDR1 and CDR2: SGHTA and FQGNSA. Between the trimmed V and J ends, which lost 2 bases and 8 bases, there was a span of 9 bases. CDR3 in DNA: TGTGCCAGCAGCTTAAAAGGGCAAGAAAAACTGTTTTTT. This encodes CASSLKGQEKLFF.

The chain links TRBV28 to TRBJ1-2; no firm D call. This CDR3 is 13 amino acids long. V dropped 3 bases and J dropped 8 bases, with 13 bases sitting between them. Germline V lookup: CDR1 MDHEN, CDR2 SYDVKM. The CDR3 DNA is TGTGCCAGCAGTTTCTCCAGATTTCTGGGCTACACCTTC. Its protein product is CASSFSRFLGYTF.

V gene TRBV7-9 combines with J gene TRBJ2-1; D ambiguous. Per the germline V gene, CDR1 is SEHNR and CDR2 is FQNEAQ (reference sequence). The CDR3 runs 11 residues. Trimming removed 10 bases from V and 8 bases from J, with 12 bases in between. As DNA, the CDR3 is TGTGCCATCCAGCAGAGGTATGAGCAGTTCTTC. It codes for CAIQQRYEQFF.

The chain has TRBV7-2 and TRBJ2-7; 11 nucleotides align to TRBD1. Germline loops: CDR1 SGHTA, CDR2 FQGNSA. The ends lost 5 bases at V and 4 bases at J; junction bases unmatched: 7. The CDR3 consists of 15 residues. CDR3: CASSPRTGGAYEQYF. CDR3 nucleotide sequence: TGTGCCAGCAGCCCAAGGACAGGGGGCGCATACGAGCAGTACTTC.

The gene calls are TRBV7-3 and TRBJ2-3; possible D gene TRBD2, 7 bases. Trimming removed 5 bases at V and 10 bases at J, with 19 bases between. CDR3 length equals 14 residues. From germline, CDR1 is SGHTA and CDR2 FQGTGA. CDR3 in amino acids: CASSADQGGAAQYF. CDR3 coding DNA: TGTGCCAGCAGCGCCGACCAAGGGGGGGCGGCGCAGTATTTT.

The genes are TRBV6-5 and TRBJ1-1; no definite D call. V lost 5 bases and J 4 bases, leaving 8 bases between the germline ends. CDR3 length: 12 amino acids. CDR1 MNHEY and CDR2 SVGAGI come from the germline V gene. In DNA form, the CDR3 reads TGTGCCAGCAGTAAACGCTCCACTGAAGCTTTCTTT. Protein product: CASSKRSTEAFF.

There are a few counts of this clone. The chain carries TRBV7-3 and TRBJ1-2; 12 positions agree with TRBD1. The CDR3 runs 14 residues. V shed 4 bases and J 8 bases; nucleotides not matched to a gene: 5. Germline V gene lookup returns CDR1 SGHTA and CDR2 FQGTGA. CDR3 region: CASSSSGTGGGYTF. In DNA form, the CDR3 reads TGTGCCAGCAGCTCCTCCGGGACAGGGGGCGGCTACACCTTC. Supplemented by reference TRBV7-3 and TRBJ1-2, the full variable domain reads GAGVSQTPSNKVTEKGKYVELRCDPISGHTALYWYRQSLGQGPEFLIYFQGTGAADDSGLPNDRFFAVRPEGSVSTLKIQRTERGDSAVYLCASSSSGTGGGYTFGSGTRLTVV.

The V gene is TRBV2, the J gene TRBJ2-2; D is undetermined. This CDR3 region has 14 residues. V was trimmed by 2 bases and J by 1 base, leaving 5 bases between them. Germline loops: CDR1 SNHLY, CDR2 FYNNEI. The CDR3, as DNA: TGTGCCAGCAGTGAACAGAGGAACACCGGGGAGCTGTTTTTT. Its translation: CASSEQRNTGELFF.

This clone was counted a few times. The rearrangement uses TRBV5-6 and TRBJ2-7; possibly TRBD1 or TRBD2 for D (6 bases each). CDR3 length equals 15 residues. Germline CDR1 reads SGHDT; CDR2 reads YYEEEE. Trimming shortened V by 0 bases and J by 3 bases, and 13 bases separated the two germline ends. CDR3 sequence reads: CASSLAGGQVYEQYF. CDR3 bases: TGTGCCAGCAGCTTGGCCGGGGGCCAGGTCTACGAGCAGTACTTC.

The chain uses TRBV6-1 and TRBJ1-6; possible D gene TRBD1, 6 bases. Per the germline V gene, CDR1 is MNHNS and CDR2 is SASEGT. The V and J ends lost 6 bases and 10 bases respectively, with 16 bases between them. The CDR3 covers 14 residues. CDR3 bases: TGTGCCAGCAGCCCAGGACAGAACCGATCACCCCTCCACTTT. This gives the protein CASSPGQNRSPLHF.

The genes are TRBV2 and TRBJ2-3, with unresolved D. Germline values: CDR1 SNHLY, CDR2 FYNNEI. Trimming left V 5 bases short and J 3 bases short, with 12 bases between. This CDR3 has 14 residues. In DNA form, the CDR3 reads TGTGCCAGCAGTAACTCTCCTATTACAGATACGCAGTATTTT. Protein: CASSNSPITDTQYF.

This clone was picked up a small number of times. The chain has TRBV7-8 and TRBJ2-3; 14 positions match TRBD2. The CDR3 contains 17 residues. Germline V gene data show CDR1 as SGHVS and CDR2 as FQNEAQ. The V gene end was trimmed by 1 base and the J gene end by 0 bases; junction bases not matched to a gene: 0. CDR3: CASSLGLAGGSTDTQYF. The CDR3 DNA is TGTGCCAGCAGCTTAGGACTAGCGGGAGGGAGCACAGATACGCAGTATTTT. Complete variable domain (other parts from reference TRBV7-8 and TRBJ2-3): GAGVSQSPRYKVAKRGQDVALRCDPISGHVSLFWYQQALGQGPEFLTYFQNEAQLDKSGLPSDRFFAERPEGSVSTLKIQRTQQEDSAVYLCASSLGLAGGSTDTQYFGPGTRLTVL.

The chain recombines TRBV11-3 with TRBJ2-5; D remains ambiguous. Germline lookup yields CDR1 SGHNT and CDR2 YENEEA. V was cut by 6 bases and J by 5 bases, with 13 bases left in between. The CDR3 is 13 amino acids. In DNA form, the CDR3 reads TGTGCCAGCAGTCTAAGGATCGGGGAGACCCAGTACTTC. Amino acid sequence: CASSLRIGETQYF.

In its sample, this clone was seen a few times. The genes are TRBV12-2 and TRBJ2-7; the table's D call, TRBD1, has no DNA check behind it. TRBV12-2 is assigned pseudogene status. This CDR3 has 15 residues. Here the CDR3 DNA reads TGTGCAAGTCGCTTTCTGACAGGGGAGATCTACGAGCAGTACTTC. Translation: CASRFLTGEIYEQYF.

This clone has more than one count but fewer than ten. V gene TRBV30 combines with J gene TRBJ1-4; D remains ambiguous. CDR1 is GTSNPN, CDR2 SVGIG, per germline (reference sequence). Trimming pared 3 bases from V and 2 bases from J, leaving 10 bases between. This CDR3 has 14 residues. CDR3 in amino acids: CAWSALGTNEKLFF. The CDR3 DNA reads TGTGCCTGGAGCGCCCTAGGGACTAATGAAAAACTGTTTTTT.

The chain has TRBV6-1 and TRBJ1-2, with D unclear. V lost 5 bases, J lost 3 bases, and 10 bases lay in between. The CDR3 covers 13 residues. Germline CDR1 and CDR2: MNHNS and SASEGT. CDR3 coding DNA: TGTGCCAGCAGTTATACCGGCCACTATGGCTACACCTTC. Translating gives CASSYTGHYGYTF.

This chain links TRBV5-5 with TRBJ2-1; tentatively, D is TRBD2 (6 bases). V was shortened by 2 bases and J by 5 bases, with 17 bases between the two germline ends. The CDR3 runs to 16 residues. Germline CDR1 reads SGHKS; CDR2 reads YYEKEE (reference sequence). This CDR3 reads CASSFAVLAFDNEQFF. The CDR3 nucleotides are TGTGCCAGCAGCTTTGCAGTACTAGCTTTCGACAATGAGCAGTTCTTC.